This passage covers 4 T cell receptor beta chains from one sample sequenced in a study of T cell repertoires in cytomegalovirus infection. In TCRdb, the reads were re-called with MiXCR into one record per CDR3 protein. This sample yields hundreds of thousands of distinct CDR3 sequences, of which 40% to 50% are seen a single time; 43% belongs to the top ten. Antigens for these TCRs are unknown. The starting material was cultured PBMCs, obtained from culture after CMV antigen stimulation. All receptors derive from a human donor in good health (CMV status not recorded). Some clones in this sample may be carry-over from other donors' samples.

This clonotype has just a few counts. The chain links TRBV6-1 to TRBJ2-3; no firm D call. Germline-derived CDR1 and CDR2 are MNHNS and SASEGT. This CDR3 has 14 residues. V was pared by 4 bases and J by 1 base, with 9 bases between. CDR3 DNA: TGTGCCAGCAGTGGTGGGGTCGGCACAGATACGCAGTATTTT. Its translation: CASSGGVGTDTQYF.

The chain links TRBV11-2 to TRBJ2-1, with D perhaps TRBD2 (5 bases). V lost 6 bases and J lost 0, with 15 bases in between. CDR3 length equals 16 residues. Germline-derived CDR1 and CDR2 are SGHAT and FQNNGV. As DNA, the CDR3 is TGTGCCAGCAGTTCGACGGGTGGGAGCTCCTACAATGAGCAGTTCTTC. Translation: CASSSTGGSSYNEQFF.

The V gene is TRBV7-2, the J gene TRBJ2-7, with D uncertain. With 1 base removed from V and 4 bases from J, the gap between germline ends came to 14 bases. Per the germline V gene, CDR1 is SGHTA and CDR2 is FQGNSA. The CDR3 is 15 amino acids. The CDR3: CASSLVVGLEYEQYF. The CDR3 coding sequence is TGTGCCAGCAGCTTAGTGGTAGGGTTGGAGTACGAGCAGTACTTC.

The chain is built from TRBV5-5 and TRBJ2-1, with D unclear. The CDR3 runs to 12 residues. Trimming shortened V by 4 bases and J by 9 bases, and 11 bases separated the two germline ends. The germline V gene has CDR1 SGHKS and CDR2 YYEKEE (reference sequence). CDR3 sequence reads: CASSNPVGEQFF. The DNA for the CDR3 is TGTGCCAGCAGCAACCCGGTAGGTGAGCAGTTCTTC.